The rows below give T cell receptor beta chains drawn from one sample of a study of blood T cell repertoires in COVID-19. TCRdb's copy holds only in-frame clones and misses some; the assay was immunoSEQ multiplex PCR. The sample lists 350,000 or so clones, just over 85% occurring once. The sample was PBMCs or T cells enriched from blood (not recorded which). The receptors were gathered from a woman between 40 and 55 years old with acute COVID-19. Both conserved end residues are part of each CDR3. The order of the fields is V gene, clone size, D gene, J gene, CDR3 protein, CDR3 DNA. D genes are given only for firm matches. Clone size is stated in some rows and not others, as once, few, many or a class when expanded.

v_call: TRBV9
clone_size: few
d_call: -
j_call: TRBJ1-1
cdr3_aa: CASSVGDRLNTEAFF
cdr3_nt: TGTGCCAGCAGCGTAGGAGACAGATTGAACACTGAAGCTTTCTTT

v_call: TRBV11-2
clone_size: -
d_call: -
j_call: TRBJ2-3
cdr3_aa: CASSLRLDSTDTQYF
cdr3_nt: TGTGCCAGCAGCTTACGACTAGATAGCACAGATACGCAGTATTTT

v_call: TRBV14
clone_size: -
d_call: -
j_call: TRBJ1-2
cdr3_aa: CASSYRNYGYTF
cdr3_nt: TGTGCCAGCAGTTATCGTAACTATGGCTACACCTTC

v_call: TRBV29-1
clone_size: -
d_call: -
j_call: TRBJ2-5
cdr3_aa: CSVTLQETQYF
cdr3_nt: TGCAGCGTCACTCTACAAGAGACCCAGTACTTC

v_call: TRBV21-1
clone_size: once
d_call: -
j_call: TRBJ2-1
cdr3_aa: CASSKVAGGNNEQFF
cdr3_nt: -

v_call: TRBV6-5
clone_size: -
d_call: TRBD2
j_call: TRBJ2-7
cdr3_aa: CASSRLAGGYEQYF
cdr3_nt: TGTGCCAGCAGCCGACTAGCGGGAGGTTACGAGCAGTACTTC

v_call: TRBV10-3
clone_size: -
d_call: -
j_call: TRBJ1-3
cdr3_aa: CAISERTERNTIYF
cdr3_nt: TGTGCCATCAGTGAGAGGACAGAGCGAAACACCATATATTTT

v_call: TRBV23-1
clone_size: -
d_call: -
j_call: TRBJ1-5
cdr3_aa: CASSRSSDVYSNQPQHF
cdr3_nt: TGCGCCAGCAGTCGAAGTAGCGACGTTTATAGCAATCAGCCCCAGCATTTT

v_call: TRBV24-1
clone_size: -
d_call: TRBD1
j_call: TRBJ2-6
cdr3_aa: CAVRGSGANVLTF
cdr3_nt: TGTGCCGTCAGGGGGTCTGGGGCCAACGTCCTGACTTTC

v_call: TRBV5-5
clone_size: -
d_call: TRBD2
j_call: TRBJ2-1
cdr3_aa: CASSFTSGDYNEQFF
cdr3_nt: TGTGCCAGCAGCTTTACTAGCGGGGATTACAATGAGCAGTTCTTC

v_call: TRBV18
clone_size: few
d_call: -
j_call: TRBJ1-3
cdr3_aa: CASSPPVGKDGNTIYF
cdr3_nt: TGTGCCAGCTCACCACCTGTGGGCAAAGACGGAAACACCATATATTTT

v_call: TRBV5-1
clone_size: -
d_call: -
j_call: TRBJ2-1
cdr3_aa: CASRRRVGEQFF
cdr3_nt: TGCGCCAGCAGGCGGAGAGTAGGTGAGCAGTTCTTC

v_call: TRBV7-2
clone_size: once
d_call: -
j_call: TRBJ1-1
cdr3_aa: CASSPGRHIREGFF
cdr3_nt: TGTGCCAGCAGCCCCGGGCGGCACATCAGGGAAGGGTTCTTT

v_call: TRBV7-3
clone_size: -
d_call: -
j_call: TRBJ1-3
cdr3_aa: CASAESGPGNTIYF
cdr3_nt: TGTGCCAGCGCCGAATCAGGGCCCGGAAACACCATATATTTT

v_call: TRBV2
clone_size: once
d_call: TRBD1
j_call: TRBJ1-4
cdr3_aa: CASKGQGEEKLFF
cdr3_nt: TGTGCCAGCAAAGGACAGGGTGAAGAAAAACTGTTTTTT

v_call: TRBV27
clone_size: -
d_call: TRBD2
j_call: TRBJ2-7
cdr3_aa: CASSPHPGTSGRLGADEQYF
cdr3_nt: TGTGCCAGCAGTCCCCACCCCGGGACTAGCGGGAGGTTAGGCGCCGACGAGCAGTACTTC

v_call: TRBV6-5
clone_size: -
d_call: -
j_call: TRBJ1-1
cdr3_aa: CASRDSFPAFF
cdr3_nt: TGTGCCAGCAGGGACAGTTTTCCAGCTTTCTTT

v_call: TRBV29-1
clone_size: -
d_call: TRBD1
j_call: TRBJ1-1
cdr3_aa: CSVATGQANEAFF
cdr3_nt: TGCAGCGTTGCTACGGGACAGGCTAATGAAGCTTTCTTT

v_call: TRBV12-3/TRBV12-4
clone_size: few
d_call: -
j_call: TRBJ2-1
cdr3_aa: CASSPGQDEQFF
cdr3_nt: TGTGCCAGCAGTCCAGGGCAAGATGAGCAGTTCTTC

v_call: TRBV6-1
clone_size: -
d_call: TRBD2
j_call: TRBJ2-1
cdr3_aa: CASSDGFSGGALDNEQFF
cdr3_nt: TGTGCCAGCAGTGATGGATTTAGCGGGGGGGCCTTGGACAATGAGCAGTTCTTC

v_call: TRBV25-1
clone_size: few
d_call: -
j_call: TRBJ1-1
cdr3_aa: CASSESPGYEAFF
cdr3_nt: TGTGCCAGCAGTGAATCGCCAGGATACGAAGCTTTCTTT

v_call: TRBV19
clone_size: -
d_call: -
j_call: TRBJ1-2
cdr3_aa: CASSRGPNYGYTF
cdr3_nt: TGTGCCAGTAGCAGGGGTCCGAACTATGGCTACACCTTC

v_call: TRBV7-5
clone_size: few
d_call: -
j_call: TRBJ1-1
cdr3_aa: CAREVGTEAFF
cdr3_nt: TGTGCCAGAGAGGTCGGGACTGAAGCTTTCTTT

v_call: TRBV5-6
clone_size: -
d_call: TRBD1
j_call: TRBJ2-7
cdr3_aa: CASSPRETGGPYEQYF
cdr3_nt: TGTGCCAGCAGCCCAAGGGAGACAGGGGGTCCCTACGAGCAGTACTTC

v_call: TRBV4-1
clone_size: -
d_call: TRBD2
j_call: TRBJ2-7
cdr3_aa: CASSQTPVAGVYEQYF
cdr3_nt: TGCGCCAGCAGCCAAACACCCGTAGCGGGAGTCTACGAGCAGTACTTC

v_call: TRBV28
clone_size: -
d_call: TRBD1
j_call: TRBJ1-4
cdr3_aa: CASSLLEGAGEKLFF
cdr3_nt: TGTGCCAGCAGTTTACTGGAGGGGGCTGGTGAAAAACTGTTTTTT

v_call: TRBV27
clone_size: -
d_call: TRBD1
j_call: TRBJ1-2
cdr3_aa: CATNSGTGVYGYTF
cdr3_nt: TGTGCCACGAATTCCGGGACAGGCGTCTATGGCTACACCTTC

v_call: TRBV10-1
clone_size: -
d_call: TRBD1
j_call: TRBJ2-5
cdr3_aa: CASSSRTGARETQYF
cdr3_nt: TGCGCCAGCAGTTCTCGGACAGGGGCGAGGGAGACCCAGTACTTC

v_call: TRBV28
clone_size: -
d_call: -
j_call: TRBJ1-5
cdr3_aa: CASSPSGQHNQPQHF
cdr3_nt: TGTGCCAGCAGTCCCTCCGGACAGCACAATCAGCCCCAGCATTTT

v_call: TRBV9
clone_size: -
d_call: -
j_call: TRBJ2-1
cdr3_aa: CASSADGRGSYNEQFF
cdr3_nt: TGTGCCAGCAGCGCCGACGGGAGAGGCTCCTACAATGAGCAGTTCTTC

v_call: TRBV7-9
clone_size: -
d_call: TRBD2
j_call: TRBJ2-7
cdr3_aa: CASSSLAGASQYF
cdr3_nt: TGTGCCAGCAGCTCGCTAGCGGGAGCATCACAGTACTTC

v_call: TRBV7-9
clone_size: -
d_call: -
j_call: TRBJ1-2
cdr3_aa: CASSPPWGPGQYGYTF
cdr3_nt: TGTGCCAGCAGCCCCCCTTGGGGGCCGGGGCAGTATGGCTACACCTTC

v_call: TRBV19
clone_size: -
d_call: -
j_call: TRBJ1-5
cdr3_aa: CASWGGLYSNQPQHF
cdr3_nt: TGTGCCAGTTGGGGGGGGCTATATAGCAATCAGCCCCAGCATTTT

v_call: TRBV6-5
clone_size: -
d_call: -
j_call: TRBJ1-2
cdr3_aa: CASSPLWGDYGYTF
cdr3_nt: TGTGCCAGCAGTCCCCTGTGGGGAGACTATGGCTACACCTTC

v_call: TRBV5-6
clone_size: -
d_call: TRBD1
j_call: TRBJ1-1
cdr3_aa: CASSPYWDRVGTEAFF
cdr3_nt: TGTGCCAGCAGCCCGTATTGGGACAGGGTGGGAACTGAAGCTTTCTTT

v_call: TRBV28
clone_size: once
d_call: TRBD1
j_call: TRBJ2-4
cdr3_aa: CASSQSPPGQGRGAKNIQYF
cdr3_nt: TGTGCCAGCAGTCAATCACCCCCGGGACAGGGGAGAGGGGCCAAAAACATTCAGTACTTC

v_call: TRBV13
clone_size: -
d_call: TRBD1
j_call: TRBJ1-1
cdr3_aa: CASSIRGRGTEAFF
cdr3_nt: TGTGCCAGCAGCATCAGGGGGCGCGGGACTGAAGCTTTCTTT

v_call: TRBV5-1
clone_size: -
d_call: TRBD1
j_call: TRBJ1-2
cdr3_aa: CASSLEWTGEAGYTF
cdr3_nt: TGCGCCAGCAGCTTGGAGTGGACAGGGGAGGCTGGCTACACCTTC

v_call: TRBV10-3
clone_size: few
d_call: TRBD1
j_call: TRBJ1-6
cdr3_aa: CAISRQGAYSPLHF
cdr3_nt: TGTGCCATCAGCAGACAGGGGGCGTACTCACCCCTCCACTTT

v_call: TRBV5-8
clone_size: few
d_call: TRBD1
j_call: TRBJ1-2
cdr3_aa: CASSAWTGAPGGYTF
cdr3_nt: TGTGCCAGCAGCGCCTGGACAGGGGCGCCGGGAGGCTACACCTTC

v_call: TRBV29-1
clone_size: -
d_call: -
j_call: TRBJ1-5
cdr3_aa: CSVWENSNQPQHF
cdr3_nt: TGCAGCGTTTGGGAGAATAGCAATCAGCCCCAGCATTTT

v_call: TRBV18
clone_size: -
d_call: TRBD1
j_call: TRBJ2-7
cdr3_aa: CASSPPTGVFLSYEQYF
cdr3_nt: TGTGCCAGCTCACCACCGACAGGGGTCTTTCTTTCCTACGAGCAGTACTTC

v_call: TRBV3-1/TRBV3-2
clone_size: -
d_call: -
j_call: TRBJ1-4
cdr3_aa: CASSPGQREKLFF
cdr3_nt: TGTGCCAGCAGCCCCGGACAGAGAGAAAAACTGTTTTTT

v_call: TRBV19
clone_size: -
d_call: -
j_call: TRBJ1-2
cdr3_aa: CASSIPIRDTYNGYTF
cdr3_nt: TGTGCCAGTAGTATACCAATCCGGGACACCTACAATGGCTACACCTTC

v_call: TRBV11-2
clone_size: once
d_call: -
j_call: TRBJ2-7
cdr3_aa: CASSLEGDRAYEQYF
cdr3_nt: TGTGCCAGCAGCTTAGAAGGGGATAGAGCCTACGAGCAGTACTTC

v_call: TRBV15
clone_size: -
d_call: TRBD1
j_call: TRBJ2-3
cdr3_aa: CATSSTGGVETDTQYF
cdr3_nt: TGTGCCACCAGCAGCACAGGGGGCGTAGAGACAGATACGCAGTATTTT

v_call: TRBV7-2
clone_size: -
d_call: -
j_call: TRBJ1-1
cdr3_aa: CASSLRRAMNTEAFF
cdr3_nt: TGTGCCAGCAGCTTAAGGCGGGCTATGAACACTGAAGCTTTCTTT

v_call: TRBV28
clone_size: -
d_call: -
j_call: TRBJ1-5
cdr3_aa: CASSPTSGGGNQPQHF
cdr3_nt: TGTGCCAGCAGTCCCACGAGCGGGGGCGGCAATCAGCCCCAGCATTTT

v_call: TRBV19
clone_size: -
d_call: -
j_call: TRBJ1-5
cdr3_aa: CASSIVAQVDQPQHF
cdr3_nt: TGTGCCAGTAGTATAGTGGCACAGGTTGATCAGCCCCAGCATTTT

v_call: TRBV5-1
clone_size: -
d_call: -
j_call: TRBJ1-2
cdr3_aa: CASGRGGDYGYTF
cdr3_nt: TGCGCCAGCGGGAGGGGAGGGGACTATGGCTACACCTTC

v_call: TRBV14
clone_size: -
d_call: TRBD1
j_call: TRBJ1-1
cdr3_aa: CASSQAGRGQNTEAFF
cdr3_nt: TGTGCCAGCAGCCAAGCGGGCAGGGGGCAGAACACTGAAGCTTTCTTT

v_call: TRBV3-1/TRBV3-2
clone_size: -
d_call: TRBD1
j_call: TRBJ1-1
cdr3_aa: CASSPYTGGNTEAFF
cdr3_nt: TGTGCCAGCAGCCCATACACAGGGGGGAACACTGAAGCTTTCTTT

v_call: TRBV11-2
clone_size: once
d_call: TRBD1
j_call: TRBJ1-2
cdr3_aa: CASSLDAGTAYGYTF
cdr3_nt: TGTGCCAGCAGCTTAGATGCCGGGACAGCTTATGGCTACACCTTC

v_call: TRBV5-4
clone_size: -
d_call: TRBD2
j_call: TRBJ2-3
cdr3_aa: CASSLVGGGTSTDTQYF
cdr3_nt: TGTGCCAGCAGCTTGGTCGGCGGGGGGACTAGCACAGATACGCAGTATTTT

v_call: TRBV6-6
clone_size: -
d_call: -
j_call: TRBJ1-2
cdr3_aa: CASSYSQGSGYTF
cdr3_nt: TGTGCCAGCAGTTACAGTCAGGGCTCTGGCTACACCTTC

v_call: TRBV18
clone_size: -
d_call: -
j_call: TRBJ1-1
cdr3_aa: CASSPYTGRTEAFF
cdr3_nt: TGTGCCAGCTCACCATACACAGGGAGAACTGAAGCTTTCTTT

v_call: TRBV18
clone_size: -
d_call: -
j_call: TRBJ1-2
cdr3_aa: CASSPATAPTNYGYTF
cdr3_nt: TGTGCCAGCTCACCCGCGACAGCCCCCACTAACTATGGCTACACCTTC

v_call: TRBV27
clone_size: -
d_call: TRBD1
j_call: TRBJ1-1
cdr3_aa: CASSPRDRDRGTEAFF
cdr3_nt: TGTGCCAGCAGTCCACGAGACAGGGATAGAGGTACTGAAGCTTTCTTT

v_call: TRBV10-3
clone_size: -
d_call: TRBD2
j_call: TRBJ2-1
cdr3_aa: CAISESWREGLNEQFF
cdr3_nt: TGTGCCATCAGTGAGTCGTGGCGGGAGGGTTTAAATGAGCAGTTCTTC